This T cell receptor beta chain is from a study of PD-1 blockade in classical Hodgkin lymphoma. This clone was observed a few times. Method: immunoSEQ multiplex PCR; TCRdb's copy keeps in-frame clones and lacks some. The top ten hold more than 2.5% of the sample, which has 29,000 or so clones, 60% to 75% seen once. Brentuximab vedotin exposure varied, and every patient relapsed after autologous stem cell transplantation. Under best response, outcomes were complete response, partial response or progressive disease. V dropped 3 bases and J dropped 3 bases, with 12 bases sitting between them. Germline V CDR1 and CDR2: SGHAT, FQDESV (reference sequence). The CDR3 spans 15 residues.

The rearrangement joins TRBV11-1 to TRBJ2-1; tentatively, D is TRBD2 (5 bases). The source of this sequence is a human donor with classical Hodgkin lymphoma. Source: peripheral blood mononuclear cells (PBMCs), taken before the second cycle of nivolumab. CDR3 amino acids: CASSFVSGYYNEQFF. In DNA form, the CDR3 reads TGTGCCAGCAGCTTTGTGAGCGGATACTACAATGAGCAGTTCTTC.